Listed below are T cell receptor beta chains from one sample, sequenced in a study of spatial heterogeneity in lung cancer. TCRdb ran MiXCR on the 5' RACE reads and lists one entry per CDR3 protein. The data contain tens of thousands of distinct CDR3 sequences, approximately 12% of them singletons. The sample in question was PBMCs, obtained at surgery. These receptors came from a male donor with early-stage non-small cell lung cancer. The CDR3 runs from the conserved cysteine through the conserved F or W. The order of the fields is V gene, D gene, clone size, J gene, CDR3 protein, CDR3 DNA. The D gene is left open where the match is weak. Size values are once, few and many counts, or a class for expanded clones, and some rows have none.

V: TRBV5-1
D: TRBD2
size: few
J: TRBJ2-5
CDR3: CASSSWTSGSTMETQYF
DNA: TGCGCCAGCAGCAGTTGGACTAGCGGGAGTACGATGGAGACCCAGTACTTC

V: TRBV2
D: TRBD2
size: few
J: TRBJ2-1
CDR3: CASSEGSGMTGEQFF
DNA: TGTGCCAGCAGTGAAGGTAGCGGGATGACGGGTGAGCAGTTCTTC

V: TRBV7-9
D: -
size: many
J: TRBJ1-1
CDR3: CASSFSSAAEAFF
DNA: TGTGCCAGCAGCTTCTCCTCGGCGGCTGAAGCTTTCTTT

V: TRBV20-1
D: -
size: many
J: TRBJ1-1
CDR3: CSVLTVNTEAFF
DNA: TGCAGTGTCTTGACAGTGAACACTGAAGCTTTCTTT

V: TRBV10-2
D: -
size: many
J: TRBJ1-5
CDR3: CASSEWGTYQPQHF
DNA: TGCGCCAGCAGTGAGTGGGGAACCTATCAGCCCCAGCATTTT

V: TRBV19
D: -
size: -
J: TRBJ1-6
CDR3: CASSTVDNSPLHF
DNA: TGTGCCAGTAGCACAGTTGATAATTCACCCCTCCACTTT

V: TRBV6-5
D: -
size: many
J: TRBJ1-1
CDR3: CASSYRTKFNTEAFF
DNA: TGTGCCAGCAGTTACCGGACAAAATTTAACACTGAAGCTTTCTTT

V: TRBV7-2
D: TRBD2
size: many
J: TRBJ2-1
CDR3: CASSSKSGSWYNEQFF
DNA: TGTGCCAGCAGCTCCAAGAGCGGGAGTTGGTACAATGAGCAGTTCTTC

V: TRBV7-2
D: -
size: few
J: TRBJ1-5
CDR3: CASSLQGPQPQHF
DNA: TGTGCCAGCAGCTTACAGGGGCCACAGCCCCAGCATTTT

V: TRBV29-1
D: TRBD1
size: few
J: TRBJ2-7
CDR3: CSVDRGQGINEQYF
DNA: TGCAGCGTTGATAGGGGGCAGGGAATCAACGAGCAGTACTTC

V: TRBV6-1
D: -
size: few
J: TRBJ2-7
CDR3: CASITTGMRQYF
DNA: TGTGCCAGCATTACAACAGGGATGAGGCAGTACTTC

V: TRBV3-1
D: TRBD1
size: -
J: TRBJ2-7
CDR3: CASSHTGQGNREQYF
DNA: TGTGCCAGCAGCCATACGGGACAGGGGAATAGGGAGCAGTACTTC

V: TRBV28
D: -
size: many
J: TRBJ1-4
CDR3: CASRPEGRGEKLFF
DNA: TGTGCCAGCAGGCCGGAGGGACGTGGGGAAAAACTGTTTTTT

V: TRBV27
D: TRBD1
size: many
J: TRBJ2-7
CDR3: CASTPDRAAYEQYF
DNA: TGTGCCAGCACTCCCGACAGGGCGGCGTACGAGCAGTACTTC

V: TRBV6-6
D: -
size: many
J: TRBJ2-7
CDR3: CASSPIRDNSYEQYF
DNA: TGTGCCAGCAGCCCGATTCGGGACAACTCCTACGAGCAGTACTTC

V: TRBV7-2
D: TRBD1
size: many
J: TRBJ2-7
CDR3: CASSRQGAYEQYF
DNA: TGTGCCAGCAGCAGACAGGGGGCCTACGAGCAGTACTTC

V: TRBV7-2
D: -
size: many
J: TRBJ2-3
CDR3: CASSLEGVADTQYF
DNA: TGTGCCAGCAGCTTAGAGGGGGTCGCAGATACGCAGTATTTT

V: TRBV9
D: TRBD1
size: few
J: TRBJ1-4
CDR3: CASSAGQLNEKLFF
DNA: TGTGCCAGCAGCGCGGGACAGCTTAATGAAAAACTGTTTTTT

V: TRBV6-1
D: -
size: -
J: TRBJ1-4
CDR3: CASRFGGEKLFF
DNA: TGTGCCAGCAGATTCGGAGGGGAAAAACTGTTTTTT

V: TRBV7-9
D: TRBD2
size: many
J: TRBJ2-2
CDR3: CACGTSDFRGTGELFF
DNA: TGTGCCTGCGGGACTAGCGATTTCAGGGGGACCGGGGAGCTGTTTTTT

V: TRBV30
D: -
size: -
J: TRBJ2-7
CDR3: CAWSFQRVLTYEQYF
DNA: TGTGCCTGGAGTTTTCAGCGGGTCCTTACCTACGAGCAGTACTTC

V: TRBV6-4
D: -
size: -
J: TRBJ2-1
CDR3: CASSVGTSSEQFF
DNA: TGTGCCAGCAGTGTGGGAACTTCTAGTGAGCAGTTCTTC

V: TRBV28
D: -
size: -
J: TRBJ1-5
CDR3: CASSSDSNQPQHF
DNA: TGTGCCAGCAGTTCTGATAGCAATCAGCCCCAGCATTTT

V: TRBV29-1
D: -
size: many
J: TRBJ2-7
CDR3: CSVGSPNNYEQYF
DNA: TGCAGCGTTGGGAGTCCGAACAACTACGAGCAGTACTTC

V: TRBV6-6
D: TRBD2
size: few
J: TRBJ2-3
CDR3: CASSYRGRASDTQYF
DNA: TGTGCCAGCAGTTACCGCGGGAGGGCCTCAGATACGCAGTATTTT

V: TRBV12-3/TRBV12-4
D: -
size: few
J: TRBJ2-1
CDR3: CASRLGPINEQFF
DNA: TGTGCCAGCAGGTTAGGGCCCATCAATGAGCAGTTCTTC

V: TRBV27
D: -
size: many
J: TRBJ2-3
CDR3: CASSFEGSTDTQYF
DNA: TGTGCCAGCAGTTTCGAAGGTAGCACAGATACGCAGTATTTT

V: TRBV5-1
D: -
size: -
J: TRBJ2-7
CDR3: CASSLEDRPGYEQYF
DNA: TGCGCCAGCAGCTTGGAAGACAGACCCGGCTACGAGCAGTACTTC

V: TRBV6-2/TRBV6-3
D: -
size: few
J: TRBJ2-6
CDR3: CASIDRSGANVLTF
DNA: TGTGCCAGCATAGACAGGTCTGGGGCCAACGTCCTGACTTTC

V: TRBV7-2
D: -
size: few
J: TRBJ1-2
CDR3: CASSLDSVGASYGYTF
DNA: TGTGCCAGCAGCTTAGATTCGGTGGGAGCGAGCTATGGCTACACCTTC

V: TRBV20-1
D: -
size: -
J: TRBJ1-1
CDR3: CSASRAALNTEAFF
DNA: TGCAGTGCTAGCCGGGCAGCACTGAACACTGAAGCTTTCTTT

V: TRBV7-9
D: -
size: few
J: TRBJ2-5
CDR3: CASSFHSNQETQYF
DNA: TGTGCCAGCAGCTTCCACAGTAACCAGGAGACCCAGTACTTC

V: TRBV10-3
D: TRBD1
size: -
J: TRBJ1-1
CDR3: CAINQGDTEAFF
DNA: TGTGCCATCAACCAGGGGGACACTGAAGCTTTCTTT

V: TRBV7-2
D: -
size: -
J: TRBJ2-3
CDR3: CASSYGRGTVDTQYF
DNA: TGTGCCAGCAGCTATGGCCGAGGTACGGTCGATACGCAGTATTTT

V: TRBV7-6
D: -
size: -
J: TRBJ2-7
CDR3: CASSRTPPGSRGYEQYF
DNA: TGTGCCAGCAGCCGCACCCCCCCGGGATCGCGCGGCTACGAGCAGTACTTC

V: TRBV7-2
D: TRBD2
size: -
J: TRBJ2-5
CDR3: CASSLMTSLETQYF
DNA: TGTGCCAGCAGCTTAATGACTAGCTTGGAGACCCAGTACTTC

V: TRBV7-9
D: -
size: few
J: TRBJ2-1
CDR3: CASSLMGTDNEQFF
DNA: TGTGCCAGCAGCTTGATGGGAACCGACAATGAGCAGTTCTTC

V: TRBV28
D: -
size: few
J: TRBJ1-5
CDR3: CASTPGGGQPQHF
DNA: TGTGCCAGTACCCCGGGGGGGGGGCAGCCCCAGCATTTT

V: TRBV27
D: -
size: -
J: TRBJ2-5
CDR3: CASSPRQSGETQYF
DNA: TGTGCCAGCAGCCCACGACAGTCGGGAGAGACCCAGTACTTC

V: TRBV27
D: -
size: many
J: TRBJ2-1
CDR3: CATSGLRSYNEQFF
DNA: TGTGCCACCAGTGGACTGCGATCCTACAATGAGCAGTTCTTC

V: TRBV5-1
D: -
size: -
J: TRBJ2-7
CDR3: CASSVRGQLYEQYF
DNA: TGCGCCAGCAGCGTCCGCGGGCAGCTCTACGAGCAGTACTTC

V: TRBV28
D: TRBD1
size: -
J: TRBJ2-6
CDR3: CASSTGTGNSGANVLTF
DNA: TGTGCCAGCAGTACCGGGACAGGTAACTCTGGGGCCAACGTCCTGACTTTC

V: TRBV7-2
D: -
size: -
J: TRBJ2-1
CDR3: CASSLVGDTSYNEQFF
DNA: TGTGCCAGCAGCTTAGTTGGGGACACCTCCTACAATGAGCAGTTCTTC

V: TRBV5-1
D: -
size: few
J: TRBJ1-5
CDR3: CASSLESLNQPQHF
DNA: TGCGCCAGCAGCTTGGAATCTCTAAATCAGCCCCAGCATTTT

V: TRBV24-1
D: TRBD1
size: -
J: TRBJ2-7
CDR3: CATSDGTGGNYEQYF
DNA: TGTGCCACCAGTGACGGGACAGGGGGTAATTACGAGCAGTACTTC

V: TRBV6-2/TRBV6-3
D: -
size: many
J: TRBJ2-7
CDR3: CASTSHTGGGYEQYF
DNA: TGTGCCAGCACCTCCCACACAGGGGGGGGATACGAGCAGTACTTC

V: TRBV9
D: -
size: -
J: TRBJ2-7
CDR3: CASSVVGGGNNEQYF
DNA: TGTGCCAGCAGCGTAGTCGGGGGAGGTAATAACGAGCAGTACTTC

V: TRBV20-1
D: -
size: few
J: TRBJ2-7
CDR3: CSARRERAPYEQYF
DNA: TGCAGTGCTAGGAGGGAAAGGGCTCCCTACGAGCAGTACTTC

V: TRBV6-6
D: -
size: few
J: TRBJ1-1
CDR3: CASSYWESENTEAFF
DNA: TGTGCCAGCAGTTACTGGGAGTCGGAGAACACTGAAGCTTTCTTT

V: TRBV27
D: TRBD1
size: -
J: TRBJ2-3
CDR3: CASCRDRATDTQYF
DNA: TGTGCCAGCTGCCGGGACAGGGCCACAGATACGCAGTATTTT